The 22 T cell receptor beta chains below come from one sample, sequenced in a study of Graves' ophthalmopathy and Graves' hyperthyroidism. Beta-chain TCR CDR3 regions were amplified from RNA transcripts. A first-round RT-PCR used HTBI primers, followed by a second-round multiplex PCR. TCRdb processed the multiplex PCR reads anew with MiXCR; each CDR3 protein has one entry. The data contain about 740,000 distinct CDR3 sequences, roughly 40% of them singletons. Sequenced sample: peripheral blood. These receptors were collected from an adult man with Graves' ophthalmopathy.

This clonotype has just a few counts. The genes are TRBV19 and TRBJ1-5; D is possibly TRBD1 (5 bases). This CDR3 region has 14 residues. Germline V gene lookup returns CDR1 LNHDA and CDR2 SQIVND (reference sequence). The ends were cut back, 4 bases at V and 6 bases at J, with 13 bases in the middle. CDR3 amino acids: CASSKGHTGQPQHF. The CDR3 DNA reads TGTGCCAGTAGTAAAGGACATACAGGTCAGCCCCAGCATTTT.

In this sample, this clonotype turned up many times. The rearrangement uses TRBV2 and TRBJ1-1; a possible D gene is TRBD1 (6 bases). V lost 6 bases to trimming and J lost 2 bases, with 16 bases between them. There are 15 residues in the CDR3. Germline V gene sequence: CDR1 SNHLY, CDR2 FYNNEI. The DNA of the CDR3 is TGTGCCAGCAGGAGGACAGTAGGACCTAACACTGAAGCTTTCTTT. It encodes CASRRTVGPNTEAFF.

In its sample, this clonotype was seen once. The chain is built from TRBV7-8 and TRBJ2-5, with TRBD2 matching over 9 bases. CDR3 size: 15 residues. V shed 4 bases, J shed 4 bases, and the junction held 7 bases outside the gene matches. Per germline, CDR1 SGHVS and CDR2 FQNEAQ. CDR3 sequence (DNA): TGTGCCAGCAGCTCCGGGACTAGCTCAATAGAGACCCAGTACTTC. Protein sequence: CASSSGTSSIETQYF.

For this clonotype: A read error may be the cause here, since a much bigger clone is one base away. The genes are TRBV20-1 and TRBJ1-1; maybe TRBD1 (5 bases). Trimming shortened V by 4 bases and J by 7 bases, and 13 bases separated the two germline ends. Germline V gene sequence: CDR1 DFQATT, CDR2 SNEGSKA (reference sequence). The CDR3 contains 12 residues. The CDR3, as DNA: TGCAGTGCTAACGTCAGGGAGGGTGAAGCTTTCTTT. Translating gives CSANVREGEAFF.

This clonotype came up many times. The CDR3 nucleotides are TGTGCCAGCAGCTTCCCGGGGGATTCACCCCTCCACTTT. As protein: CASSFPGDSPLHF. The chain recombines TRBV7-9 with TRBJ1-6; D is perhaps TRBD1 (5 bases). This CDR3 region has 13 residues. Germline V gene sequence: CDR1 SEHNR, CDR2 FQNEAQ (reference sequence). Trimming cost V 3 bases and J 8 bases, with 8 bases left between them.

The CDR3 loop is CASSLITFLVDTGELFF. CDR3 in DNA: TGTGCCAGCAGCTTAATTACCTTCTTAGTTGACACCGGGGAGCTGTTTTTT. This chain connects TRBV25-1 to TRBJ2-2; no clear D. Trimming stripped 6 bases from V and 3 bases from J, with 20 bases between. Germline CDR1 is MGHDK and CDR2 is SYGVNS. The CDR3 runs 17 residues.

The CDR3 loop is CASSYTGQANYGYTF. In nucleotides, the CDR3 is TGTGCCAGCAGTTACACGGGACAGGCGAACTATGGCTACACCTTC. The rearrangement uses TRBV6-6 and TRBJ1-2; 8 positions agree with TRBD1. The CDR3 is made up of 15 amino acids. V dropped 2 bases and J dropped 2; count of bases not matched to a gene: 4. CDR1 and CDR2 (germline): MNHNY, SVGAGI (reference sequence).

This clonotype was found once. V is TRBV7-2 and J is TRBJ1-3, with 8 bases fitting TRBD1. V dropped 4 bases and J dropped 7; count of bases not matched to a gene: 3. Germline CDR1 is SGHTA and CDR2 is FQGNSA. The CDR3 has 13 residues. Here the CDR3 DNA reads TGTGCCAGCAGCTCTAGGACAGGGAACACCATATATTTT. It yields the protein CASSSRTGNTIYF.

This clonotype came up many times. This rearrangement joins TRBV24-1 to TRBJ2-7, with 7 bases aligning to TRBD1. From germline, CDR1 is KGHDR and CDR2 SFDVKD. The CDR3 has 13 amino acids. With 5 bases clipped from V and 5 bases from J, the junction kept 5 bases outside the gene matches. The CDR3 reads CATSATGAHEQYF. Written as DNA, the CDR3 is TGTGCCACCAGTGCCACAGGGGCCCACGAGCAGTACTTC.

The rearrangement uses TRBV7-6 and TRBJ2-3, with TRBD2 as a possible D gene (6 bases). This CDR3 comprises 17 residues. V lost 3 bases, J lost 2 bases, and 18 bases lay in between. Germline-derived CDR1 and CDR2 are SGHVS and FNYEAQ. CDR3 loop: CASSLVESSEFTDTQYF. The CDR3 DNA follows: TGTGCCAGCAGCTTGGTTGAGTCTAGCGAGTTCACAGATACGCAGTATTTT.

The chain recombines TRBV29-1 with TRBJ1-4, with D perhaps matching TRBD1 (5 bases). CDR3 length: 12 residues. Looked up from germline, CDR1 is SQVTM and CDR2 is ANQGSEA. V gave up 4 bases and J gave up 7 bases, with 10 bases separating them. CDR3 nucleotide sequence: TGCAGCGTTGCCCCAGGGCGTGAAAAACTGTTTTTT. It translates to CSVAPGREKLFF.

The chain carries TRBV25-1 and TRBJ2-2; D is perhaps TRBD2 (6 bases). Trimming cost V 5 bases and J 9 bases, with 13 bases left between them. The CDR3 extends over 13 amino acids. Germline V lookup: CDR1 MGHDK, CDR2 SYGVNS. The chain's CDR3 is CASSLGGTWELFF. The CDR3 coding sequence is TGTGCCAGCAGTTTAGGAGGGACTTGGGAGCTGTTTTTT.

The genes are TRBV7-9 and TRBJ2-2, with TRBD1 matching over 10 bases. Germline V gives CDR1 SEHNR, CDR2 FQNEAQ (reference sequence). The CDR3 contains 15 residues. Trimming took 5 bases from V and 4 from J; bases not matched to a gene: 4. The CDR3 DNA reads TGTGCCAGCAGCCGCGACAGGGGGCTCACCGGGGAGCTGTTTTTT. Protein product: CASSRDRGLTGELFF.

V is TRBV12-5 and J is TRBJ2-7; 9 bases agree with TRBD1. J was trimmed by 0 bases and V by 1 base; bases with no gene match: 4. The germline CDR1 and CDR2 sequences are LGHNT and FRNRAP. This CDR3 has 16 residues. The CDR3 nucleotides are TGTGCTAGTGGTTTGGACCGGGACAGGGACTCCTACGAGCAGTACTTC. It is translated as CASGLDRDRDSYEQYF. Filled out from reference TRBV12-5 and TRBJ2-7, the complete variable domain reads DARVTQTPRHKVTEMGQEVTMRCQPILGHNTVFWYRQTMMQGLELLAYFRNRAPLDDSGMPKDRFSAEMPDATLATLKIQPSEPRDSAVYFCASGLDRDRDSYEQYFGPGTRLTVT.

This clonotype came up once. The genes are TRBV7-9 and TRBJ2-5; 7 positions agree with TRBD1. This CDR3 has 15 residues. The germline gives CDR1 SEHNR, CDR2 FQNEAQ (reference sequence). Trimming removed 5 bases from V and 3 bases from J; junction bases left unmatched: 9. Written as DNA, the CDR3 is TGTGCCAGCAGCCTCGCCCTAACAGGGGAAGAGACCCAGTACTTC. Its translation is CASSLALTGEETQYF.

This clonotype was detected many times. This sequence joins TRBV2 and TRBJ1-1; D perhaps matches TRBD1 (5 bases). CDR1 SNHLY and CDR2 FYNNEI come from the germline V gene. Trimming pared 4 bases from V and 4 bases from J, leaving 10 bases between. CDR3 size: 13 residues. The CDR3 DNA sequence: TGTGCCAGCAGTGGGGGGAGAATCACTGAAGCTTTCTTT. As protein: CASSGGRITEAFF.

This clonotype was seen a handful of times. The chain has TRBV7-9 and TRBJ2-5; 8 bases match TRBD2. The CDR3 length is 17 residues. V lost 5 bases and J lost 0; bases outside the gene matches: 11. The germline gives CDR1 SEHNR, CDR2 FQNEAQ (reference sequence). CDR3 protein: CASSQATSSGYQETQYF. The CDR3 DNA reads TGTGCCAGCAGCCAAGCGACGTCTAGCGGGTACCAAGAGACCCAGTACTTC.

The rearrangement joins TRBV10-1 to TRBJ1-1; weak D call: TRBD1 (5 bases). V was pared by 3 bases and J by 0 bases, with 8 bases between. Germline V gene lookup returns CDR1 WNHNN and CDR2 SYGVQD (reference sequence). The CDR3 runs to 14 residues. CDR3 region: CASSDRDLNTEAFF. In DNA form, the CDR3 reads TGCGCCAGCAGTGACAGGGACCTGAACACTGAAGCTTTCTTT.

This clonotype was counted many times. This chain joins TRBV29-1 and TRBJ1-2, with D uncertain. CDR3 length: 15 residues. V dropped 0 bases and J dropped 3 bases, with 14 bases sitting between them. The V gene's germline CDR1 is SQVTM and CDR2 ANQGSEA. The CDR3 nucleotides are TGCAGCGTTGAAGATTTTGTGGGGTCGGACTATGGCTACACCTTC. Its translation is CSVEDFVGSDYGYTF.

The chain is built from TRBV7-8 and TRBJ2-5; tentatively, D is TRBD2 (5 bases). The V gene's germline CDR1 is SGHVS and CDR2 FQNEAQ. V gave up 1 base and J gave up 5 bases, with 11 bases separating them. The CDR3 covers 14 residues. CDR3 nucleotides: TGTGCCAGCAGCTTAGTGAGGTTAGCGGAGACCCAGTACTTC. Residues: CASSLVRLAETQYF.

This clonotype appeared a few times. This may stem from a read error, because a much larger clone lies one nucleotide away. This chain connects TRBV29-1 to TRBJ2-5; possibly TRBD1 for D (6 bases). The germline V gene encodes CDR1 SQVTM and CDR2 ANQGSEA. V shed 5 bases and J shed 5 bases, with 15 bases lying between them. The CDR3 spans 13 residues. The CDR3 DNA sequence: TGCAGCGTTACCAGGACAGCTAGGGAGACCCAGTACTTC. This translates into CSVTRTARETQYF.

This clonotype was detected once. The V and J genes are TRBV25-1 and TRBJ1-4, with a possible D match to TRBD1 (6 bases). This CDR3 has 14 residues. Germline assignment: CDR1 MGHDK and CDR2 SYGVNS. V was shortened by 5 bases and J by 3 bases, with 10 bases between the two germline ends. The CDR3 DNA reads as TGTGCCAGCAGTCCCCAGGGGCCTAATGAAAAACTGTTTTTT. This translates into CASSPQGPNEKLFF.